The clone carrying this T cell receptor beta chain has just one count. Its antigen is unidentified. Only in-frame clones appear in the TCRdb table, and some are missing; sequencing was by immunoSEQ multiplex PCR. The table has 140,000 or so clones, around 90% seen once. The sample belongs to a study of T cell responses to AZD1222 COVID-19 vaccine. The germline V and J ends were trimmed by 0 bases and 6 bases, with 9 bases remaining between them. Germline CDR1 reads LNHNV; CDR2 reads YYDKDF (reference sequence). The CDR3 length is 14 residues. Study-level results: A rise in Spike-specific TCR breadth and depth followed two AZD1222 doses. Targeting of unmutated variant regions was reportedly seen in nearly half of spike-specific TCRs.

V usage is TRBV15 and J usage is TRBJ2-1; D is uncertain. The clonotype comes from an adult who received the MenACWY meningococcal vaccine as a control. The sample was peripheral blood, taken 28 days after the second dose of the MenACWY control vaccine. This CDR3 is CATSRDHSSNEQFF. In nucleotides, the CDR3 is TGTGCCACCAGCAGAGATCACAGTAGCAATGAGCAGTTCTTC. Full variable domain (remainder filled in from reference TRBV15 and TRBJ2-1): DAMVIQNPRYQVTQFGKPVTLSCSQTLNHNVMYWYQQKSSQAPKLLFHYYDKDFNNEADTPDNFQSRRPNTSFCFLDIRSPGLGDTAMYLCATSRDHSSNEQFFGPGTRLTVL.